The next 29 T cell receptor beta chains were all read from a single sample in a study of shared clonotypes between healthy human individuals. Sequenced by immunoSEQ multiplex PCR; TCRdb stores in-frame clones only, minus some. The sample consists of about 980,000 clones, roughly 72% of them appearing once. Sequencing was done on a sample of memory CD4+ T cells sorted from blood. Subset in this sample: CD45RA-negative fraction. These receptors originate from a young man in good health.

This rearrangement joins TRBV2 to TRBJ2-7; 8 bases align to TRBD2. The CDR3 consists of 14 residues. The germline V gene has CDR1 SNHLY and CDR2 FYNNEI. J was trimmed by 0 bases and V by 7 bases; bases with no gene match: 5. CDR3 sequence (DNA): TGTGCCAGCAAGAACGCGGGAGGCTCCTACGAGCAGTACTTC. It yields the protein CASKNAGGSYEQYF.

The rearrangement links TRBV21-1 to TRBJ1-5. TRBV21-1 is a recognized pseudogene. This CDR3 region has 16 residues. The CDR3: CASSKGAGKEDQPQHF. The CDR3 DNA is TGTGCCAGCAGCAAGGGTGCAGGCAAGGAGGATCAGCCCCAGCATTTT.

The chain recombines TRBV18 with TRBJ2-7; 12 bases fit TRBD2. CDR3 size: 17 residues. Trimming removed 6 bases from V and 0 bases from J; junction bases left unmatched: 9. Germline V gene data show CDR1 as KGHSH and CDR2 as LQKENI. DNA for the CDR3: TGTGCCAGCTCTCCAGGGACTAGCGGGTTTAGCTCCTACGAGCAGTACTTC. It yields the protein CASSPGTSGFSSYEQYF. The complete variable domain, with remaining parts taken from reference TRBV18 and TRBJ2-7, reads NAGVMQNPRHLVRRRGQEARLRCSPMKGHSHVYWYRQLPEEGLKFMVYLQKENIIDESGMPKERFSAEFPKEGPSILRIQQVVRGDSAAYFCASSPGTSGFSSYEQYFGPGTRLTVT.

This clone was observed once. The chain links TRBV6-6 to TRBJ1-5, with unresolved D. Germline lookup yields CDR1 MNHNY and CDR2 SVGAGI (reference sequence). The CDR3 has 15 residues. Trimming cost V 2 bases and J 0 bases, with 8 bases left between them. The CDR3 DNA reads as TGTGCCAGCAGTTACGACGACTATAGCAATCAGCCCCAGCATTTT. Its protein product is CASSYDDYSNQPQHF.

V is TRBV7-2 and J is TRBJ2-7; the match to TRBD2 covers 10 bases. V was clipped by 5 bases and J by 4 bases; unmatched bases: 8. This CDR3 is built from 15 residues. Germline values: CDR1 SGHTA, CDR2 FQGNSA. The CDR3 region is CASSKSSGSGYEQYF. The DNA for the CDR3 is TGTGCCAGCAGCAAATCTAGCGGGAGTGGGTACGAGCAGTACTTC.

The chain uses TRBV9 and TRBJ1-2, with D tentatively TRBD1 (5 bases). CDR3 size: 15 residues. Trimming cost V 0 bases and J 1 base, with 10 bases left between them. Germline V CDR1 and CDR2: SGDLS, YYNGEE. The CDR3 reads CASSVDPTVNYGYTF. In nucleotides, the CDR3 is TGTGCCAGCAGCGTAGACCCGACAGTTAACTATGGCTACACCTTC.

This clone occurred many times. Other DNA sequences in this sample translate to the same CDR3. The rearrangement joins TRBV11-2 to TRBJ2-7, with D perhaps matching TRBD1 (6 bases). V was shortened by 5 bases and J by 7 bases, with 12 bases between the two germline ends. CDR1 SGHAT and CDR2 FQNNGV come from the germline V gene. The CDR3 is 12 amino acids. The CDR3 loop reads CASSPNRAEQYF. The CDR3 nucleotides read TGTGCCAGCAGCCCAAACAGGGCAGAGCAGTACTTC.

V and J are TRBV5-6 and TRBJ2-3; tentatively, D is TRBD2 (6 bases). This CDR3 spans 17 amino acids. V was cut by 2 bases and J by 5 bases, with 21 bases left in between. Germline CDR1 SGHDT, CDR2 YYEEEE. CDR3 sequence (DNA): TGTGCCAGCAGCTTTGTATCCCTCGGGAGCCGCGGAGATACGCAGTATTTT. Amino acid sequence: CASSFVSLGSRGDTQYF.

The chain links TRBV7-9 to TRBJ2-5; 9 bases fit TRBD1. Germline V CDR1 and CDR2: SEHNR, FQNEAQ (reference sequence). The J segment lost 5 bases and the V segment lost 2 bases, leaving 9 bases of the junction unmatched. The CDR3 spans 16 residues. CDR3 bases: TGTGCCAGCAGCTTAAATTTTTACAGGGGGCTGGAGACCCAGTACTTC. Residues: CASSLNFYRGLETQYF. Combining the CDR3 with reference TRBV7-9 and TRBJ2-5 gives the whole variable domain DTGVSQNPRHKITKRGQNVTFRCDPISEHNRLYWYRQTLGQGPEFLTYFQNEAQLEKSRLLSDRFSAERPKGSFSTLEIQRTEQGDSAMYLCASSLNFYRGLETQYFGPGTRLLVL.

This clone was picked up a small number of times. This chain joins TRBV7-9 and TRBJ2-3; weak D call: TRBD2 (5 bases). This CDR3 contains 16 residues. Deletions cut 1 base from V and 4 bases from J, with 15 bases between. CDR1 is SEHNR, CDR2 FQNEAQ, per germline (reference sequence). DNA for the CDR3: TGTGCCAGCAGCTTAGGACTTCCCAGCGGCGCAGATACGCAGTATTTT. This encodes CASSLGLPSGADTQYF.

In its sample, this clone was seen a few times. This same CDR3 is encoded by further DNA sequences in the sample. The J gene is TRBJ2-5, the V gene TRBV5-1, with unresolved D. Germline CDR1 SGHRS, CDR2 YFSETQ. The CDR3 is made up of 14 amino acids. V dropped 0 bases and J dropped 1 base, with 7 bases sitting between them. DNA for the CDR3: TGCGCCAGCAGCTTGGGGGCGGCCCAAGAGACCCAGTACTTC. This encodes CASSLGAAQETQYF.

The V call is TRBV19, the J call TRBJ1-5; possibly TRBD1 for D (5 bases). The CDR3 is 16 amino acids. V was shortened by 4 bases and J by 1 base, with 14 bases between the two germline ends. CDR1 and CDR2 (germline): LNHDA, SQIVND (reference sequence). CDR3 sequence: CASSKGDGLSNQPQHF. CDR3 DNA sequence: TGTGCCAGTAGTAAAGGGGACGGACTCAGCAATCAGCCCCAGCATTTT.

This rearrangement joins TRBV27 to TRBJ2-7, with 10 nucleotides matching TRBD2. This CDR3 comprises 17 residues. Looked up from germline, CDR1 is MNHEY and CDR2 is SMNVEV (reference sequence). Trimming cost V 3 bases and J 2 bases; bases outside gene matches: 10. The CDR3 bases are TGTGCCAGCAGTTTCGAGAGCGGGAGGGCCGGAACCTACGAGCAGTACTTC. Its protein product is CASSFESGRAGTYEQYF.

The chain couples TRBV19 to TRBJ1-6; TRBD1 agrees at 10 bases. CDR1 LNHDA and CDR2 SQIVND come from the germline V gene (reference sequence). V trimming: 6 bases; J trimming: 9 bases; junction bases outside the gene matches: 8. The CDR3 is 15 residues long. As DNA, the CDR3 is TGTGCCAGTAGCCTGGGACAGGGGATAGGTTCACCCCTCCACTTT. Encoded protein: CASSLGQGIGSPLHF. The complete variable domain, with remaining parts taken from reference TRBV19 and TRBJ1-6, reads DGGITQSPKYLFRKEGQNVTLSCEQNLNHDAMYWYRQDPGQGLRLIYYSQIVNDFQKGDIAEGYSVSREKKESFPLTVTSAQKNPTAFYLCASSLGQGIGSPLHFGNGTRLTVT.

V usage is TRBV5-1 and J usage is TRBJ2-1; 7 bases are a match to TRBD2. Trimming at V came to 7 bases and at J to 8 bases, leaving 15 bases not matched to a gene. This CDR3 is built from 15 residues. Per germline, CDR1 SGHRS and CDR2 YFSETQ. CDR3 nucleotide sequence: TGCGCCAGCCGGACCCTCGGACTAGACTTCCATGAGCAGTTCTTC. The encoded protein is CASRTLGLDFHEQFF.

The CDR3 sequence: CASSPSDRGANTEAFF. The CDR3 DNA follows: TGTGCCAGCTCACCATCGGACAGGGGGGCGAACACTGAAGCTTTCTTT. This chain links TRBV18 with TRBJ1-1; TRBD1 agrees at 10 bases. This CDR3 is 16 amino acids long. The V gene's germline CDR1 is KGHSH and CDR2 LQKENI. V shed 2 bases, J shed 1 base, and the junction held 4 bases outside the gene matches.

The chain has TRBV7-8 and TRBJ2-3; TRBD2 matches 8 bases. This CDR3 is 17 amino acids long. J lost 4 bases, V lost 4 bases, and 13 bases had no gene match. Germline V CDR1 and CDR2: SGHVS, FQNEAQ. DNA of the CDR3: TGTGCCAGCAGCTCTACCGGCGGGGGGTCCAGTCCAGATACGCAGTATTTT. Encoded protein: CASSSTGGGSSPDTQYF. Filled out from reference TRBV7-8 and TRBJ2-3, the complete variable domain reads GAGVSQSPRYKVAKRGQDVALRCDPISGHVSLFWYQQALGQGPEFLTYFQNEAQLDKSGLPSDRFFAERPEGSVSTLKIQRTQQEDSAVYLCASSSTGGGSSPDTQYFGPGTRLTVL.

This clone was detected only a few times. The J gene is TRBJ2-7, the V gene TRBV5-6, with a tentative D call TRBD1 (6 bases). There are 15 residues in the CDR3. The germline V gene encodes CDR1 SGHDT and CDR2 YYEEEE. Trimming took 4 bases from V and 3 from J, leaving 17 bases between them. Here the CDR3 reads CASSITGPRDYEQYF. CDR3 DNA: TGTGCCAGCAGCATAACAGGGCCAAGGGACTACGAGCAGTACTTC.

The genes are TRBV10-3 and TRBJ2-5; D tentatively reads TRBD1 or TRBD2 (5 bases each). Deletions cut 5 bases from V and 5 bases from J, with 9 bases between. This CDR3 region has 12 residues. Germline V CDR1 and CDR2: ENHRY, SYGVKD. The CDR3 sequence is CAISWGLETQYF. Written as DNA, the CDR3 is TGTGCCATCAGTTGGGGGTTGGAGACCCAGTACTTC.

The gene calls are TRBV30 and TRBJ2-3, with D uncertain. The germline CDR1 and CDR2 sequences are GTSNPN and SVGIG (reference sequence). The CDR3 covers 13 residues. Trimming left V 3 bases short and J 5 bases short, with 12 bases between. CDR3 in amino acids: CAWRHNFLDTQYF. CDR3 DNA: TGTGCCTGGAGACACAATTTCCTAGATACGCAGTATTTT.

Written as DNA, the CDR3 is TGTGCCAGCAGCTCAAATTTAGCGGGAGGGCCGGACACCGGGGAGCTGTTTTTT. The encoded protein is CASSSNLAGGPDTGELFF. This chain uses TRBV12-1 with TRBJ2-2; TRBD2 is taken as the D call from the table, unchecked against the DNA. TRBV12-1 is a documented pseudogene. The CDR3 spans 18 residues.

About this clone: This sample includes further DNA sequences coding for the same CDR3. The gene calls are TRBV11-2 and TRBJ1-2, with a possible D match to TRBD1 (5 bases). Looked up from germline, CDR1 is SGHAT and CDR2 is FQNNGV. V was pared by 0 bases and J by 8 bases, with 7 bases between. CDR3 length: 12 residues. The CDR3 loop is CASSLEGDGYTF. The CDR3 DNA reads TGTGCCAGCAGCTTAGAGGGGGACGGCTACACCTTC.

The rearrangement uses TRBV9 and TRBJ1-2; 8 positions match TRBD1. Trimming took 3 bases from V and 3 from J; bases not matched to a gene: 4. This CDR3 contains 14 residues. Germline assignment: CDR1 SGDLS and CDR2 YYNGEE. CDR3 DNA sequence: TGTGCCAGCAGCGCGACAGGGGAGGACTATGGCTACACCTTC. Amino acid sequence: CASSATGEDYGYTF.

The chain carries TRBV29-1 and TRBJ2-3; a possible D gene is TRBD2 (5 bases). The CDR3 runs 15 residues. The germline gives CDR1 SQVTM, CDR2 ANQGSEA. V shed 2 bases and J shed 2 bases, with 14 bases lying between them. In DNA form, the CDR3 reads TGCAGCGTTGAACTCGGACTCGGGAACACAGATACGCAGTATTTT. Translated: CSVELGLGNTDTQYF.

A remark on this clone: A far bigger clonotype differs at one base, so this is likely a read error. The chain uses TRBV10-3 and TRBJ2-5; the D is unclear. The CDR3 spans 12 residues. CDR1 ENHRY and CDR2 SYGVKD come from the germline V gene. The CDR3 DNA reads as TGTGCCATCAGTGCGGAGAGAGAGACCCGGTACTTC. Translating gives CAISAERETRYF.

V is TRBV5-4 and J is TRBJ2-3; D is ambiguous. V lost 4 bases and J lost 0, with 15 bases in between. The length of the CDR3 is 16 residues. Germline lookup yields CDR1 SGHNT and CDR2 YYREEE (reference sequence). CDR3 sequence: CASSTPGSGSTDTQYF. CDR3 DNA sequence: TGTGCCAGCAGCACCCCGGGTTCGGGCAGCACAGATACGCAGTATTTT.

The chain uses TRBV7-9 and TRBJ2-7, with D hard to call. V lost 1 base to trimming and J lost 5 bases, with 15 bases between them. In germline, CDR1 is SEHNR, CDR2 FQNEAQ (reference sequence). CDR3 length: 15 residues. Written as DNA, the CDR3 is TGTGCCAGCAGCTTAGTAGGTCTTGGTGGGGACGAGCAGTACTTC. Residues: CASSLVGLGGDEQYF.

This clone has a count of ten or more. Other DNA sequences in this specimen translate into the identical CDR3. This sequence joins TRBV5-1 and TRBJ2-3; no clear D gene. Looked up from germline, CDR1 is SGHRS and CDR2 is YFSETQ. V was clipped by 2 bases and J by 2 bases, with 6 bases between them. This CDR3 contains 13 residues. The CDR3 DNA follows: TGCGCCAGCAGCTTCCAGTTCACAGATACGCAGTATTTT. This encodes CASSFQFTDTQYF.

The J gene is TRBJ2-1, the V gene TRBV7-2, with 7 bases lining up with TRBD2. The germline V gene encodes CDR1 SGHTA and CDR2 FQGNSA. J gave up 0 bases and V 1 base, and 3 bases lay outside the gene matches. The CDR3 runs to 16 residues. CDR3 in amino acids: CASSLELASSYNEQFF. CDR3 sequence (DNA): TGTGCCAGCAGCTTAGAACTAGCGAGCTCCTACAATGAGCAGTTCTTC. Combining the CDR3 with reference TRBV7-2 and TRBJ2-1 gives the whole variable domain GAGVSQSPSNKVTEKGKDVELRCDPISGHTALYWYRQSLGQGLEFLIYFQGNSAPDKSGLPSDRFSAERTGGSVSTLTIQRTQQEDSAVYLCASSLELASSYNEQFFGPGTRLTVL.